The rows below give T cell receptor beta chains drawn from one sample of a study of shared clonotypes between healthy human individuals. Only in-frame clones appear in the TCRdb table, and some are missing; sequencing was by immunoSEQ multiplex PCR. The table has roughly 2,500,000 clones, 93% seen once. The sequenced material came from naive CD4+ T cells from PBMCs. All receptors come from a man between 18 and 29 years old in good health. Some clones in this sample may be carry-over from other donors' samples. The conserved cysteine and the conserved F or W are not part of the CDR3 here.

j_call v_call cdr3_aa
TRBJ2-5 TRBV5-1 ASSPGAGQETQY
TRBJ2-2 TRBV5-4 ASSLGSGPTNTGELF
TRBJ2-5 TRBV29-1 SVEYLARETQY
TRBJ1-5 TRBV27 ASARLQGPGGQPQH
TRBJ2-1 TRBV6-5 ASSYSRGSYNEQF
TRBJ2-2 TRBV15 ATSRDLDTGELF
TRBJ2-7 TRBV2 ASRGYEQY
TRBJ2-5 TRBV6-6 ASSSFDRVPETQY
TRBJ2-3 TRBV29-1 SSLPALAGGSVATQY
TRBJ2-7 TRBV5-1 ASSLSGTRSYEQY
TRBJ1-5 TRBV27 ASSSREDRVLNQPQH
TRBJ1-5 TRBV5-8 ASSLGTGALLWPQH
TRBJ2-2 TRBV5-1 ASSLGNTGELF
TRBJ1-4 TRBV19 ASSIGPGTDNEKLF
TRBJ2-7 TRBV7-2 ASSLVLAGDSYEQY
TRBJ2-2 TRBV2 ASRRQGGNTGELF
TRBJ2-7 TRBV28 ASLGTGPYEQY
TRBJ2-2 TRBV11-2 ASSLDPSRVNFTGELF
TRBJ2-3 TRBV9 ASRKTGLSTDTQY